This TCR beta chain was recorded in a study of cytomegalovirus exposure and HLA in healthy donors (dated by TCRdb to 2015 to 2018). Looking at the study overall: In an earlier analysis of approximately 500 of the donors, 250 to 350 Gb of sequence data and some 100 million unique TCR beta sequences from 180 million or so T cells were reported. Roughly 300 gigabases of sequencing data and around 80 million unique TCR sequences made up an early release that covered several hundred HLA-typed donors. Among the roughly 400 genotyped donors, 81% belonged to the genetic ancestry cluster associated with self-reported Caucasian donors. The study aimed to test whether signatures of past pathogen exposure could be identified by cataloging public T cell receptors. The T cell repertoires of 666 subjects were profiled by immunosequencing and related to cytomegalovirus serostatus. In addition to the first cohort of hundreds of subjects, a separate validation cohort of some 120 different subjects was used. The study combined high-throughput TCR immunosequencing, statistical association of individual TCRs with disease status, and machine learning to predict cytomegalovirus infection status. A later analysis re-examined previously published TCR beta repertoires from hundreds of donors and added high-resolution HLA genotyping to investigate patterns of TCR occurrence. The later analysis used no new phenotypic data to find candidate immune exposures, relying instead on TCR beta sequences and their occurrence across donors. To decide whether each TCR beta V gene segment behaved as functional or pseudogenic, an earlier analysis of some 600 of the donors relied on high-throughput TCR beta sequencing. Donor age, sex, ethnicity and CMV serostatus were compiled together with the repertoire data. Genome-wide SNP genotypes for about 65% of the roughly 670 donors were used in a later genetic analysis, which treated that subset as a discovery cohort. All discovery cohort repertoires had been generated using a single sequencing platform. HLA typing covered class I and class II loci at four-digit resolution. The number of typed donors differed by locus: roughly 620-630 for A, B, C, DRB1 and DQB1; some 500 for DQA1; over 600 for DPA1; and roughly 470 for DPB1. Four or five DR-DQ haplotypes were handled as single units for association and clustering, since linkage in the cohort was strong. On average, around 240,000 unique TCR beta nucleotide sequences were sequenced per donor among more than 350 genotyped donors of the cohort, with around 19% of those sequences being non-productive.

Points the paper makes about the study in general: For the cohort, immune exposure information was limited to CMV serostatus. A later analysis found that TCR association rates varied across HLA loci, with DRB1 alleles showing the most associated TCRs and HLA-C alleles the fewest. A further reported finding was that TCR beta sequences accurately predicted the HLA-A and HLA-B alleles for most subjects in the first cohort. Because HLA typing was missing for some donors at each locus, association tests included only the typed subset. An earlier analysis of several hundred of the donors showed that most TCR beta V segments appeared in productive rearrangements either about 87% or about 30% of the time, which broadly matched IMGT annotations. Only TCR beta chains were sequenced in this cohort, and the absence of alpha or paired-chain data limited detectable features. In a later genetic analysis, fewer N-insertions in productive TCRs were reported among donors in an Asian-associated ancestry cluster than the 666-donor mean. According to a later analysis, parvovirus B19, influenza, CMV and Epstein-Barr virus appeared linked to several top co-occurrence clusters. In vitro tests confirmed that three of the cytomegalovirus-associated TCR beta chains recognize cytomegalovirus antigens. In both the original and validation cohorts, the classifier was reported to diagnose cytomegalovirus status with high specificity and sensitivity. V-gene and J-gene trimming of TCR beta chains was associated with a missense DCLRE1C variant in a later genetic analysis, and the association was replicated in an independent cohort. In a later analysis, about 16,000 TCR beta sequences were associated with specific HLA alleles at a false discovery rate of 0.05. Assigning TCR associations to individual alleles was difficult when HLA alleles, especially DR and DQ, strongly co-occurred. Roughly uniform sequencing depth across donors was assumed in presence/absence analyses, although this assumption may not hold. A later analysis found that HLA-associated TCR beta chains were more clonally expanded and had lower generation probabilities than equally common non-associated chains. Because counts were too low, some 17 rarely observed V segments, including chromosome 9 orphons, were excluded from the earlier analysis of roughly 580 of the donors. A cluster of highly shared sequence variants was judged likely to be a technical artifact of the sequencing pipeline. Correlated functional status among segregating V segments might reflect linkage disequilibrium, but an unknown experimental factor could not be ruled out. According to a later analysis, most CMV-associated TCR beta chains appeared to be HLA-restricted, and the HLA associations seemed to be driven largely by CMV exposure. Most TCR sequences were seen in very few donors, while some public TCRs were found in many individuals. The authors suggested that the approach could potentially be extended to other disease states and immunological phenotypes. The study gave a list of about 150 TCR beta chains associated with cytomegalovirus.

As to this clone: Its recognized antigen is unknown. No quality values exist for individual bases; no much larger clone is one base distant.

The cohort consisted of 650 to 850 healthy bone marrow donors. At the time of sampling, all cohort members were nominally healthy, though unrecorded immune exposures were likely present. The donor was CMV seropositive and belonged to the group of more than 250 seropositive cohort members. Every donor gave a peripheral blood sample, and the peripheral blood mononuclear cells from that sample were used for TCR beta sequencing. Genomic DNA extraction from the blood cell samples was performed with the Qiagen DNeasy Blood Extraction Kit. Receptors were amplified or captured by the immunoSEQ multiplex PCR assay. A mixture of 60 forward primers for TCR Vbeta segments and 13 reverse primers for TCR Jbeta segments was used in the multiplex PCR. The CDR3 region of rearranged TCR beta genes was amplified from genomic DNA by a multiplex PCR assay. Amplified TCR beta libraries were sequenced as 87-base-pair reads on the Illumina HiSeq System. For the original study's pipeline: In a later analysis, 77 million or so unique TCR beta chains were counted across the roughly 670 repertoires, and approximately 11 million of these chains were shared by at least two donors. Raw reads were error-corrected and collapsed into unique sequences with a nearest-neighbor algorithm that merged closely related sequences to remove PCR and sequencing errors. V, D and J gene segments were assigned by aligning CDR3 sequences to IMGT reference sequences. Each retained sequence needed at least a six-nucleotide match to both a V gene segment and a J gene segment. Rearrangements were classified as productive when the CDR3 lacked stop codons and remained in frame with V and J, and all other rearrangements were classified as non-productive. CDR3 was defined by IMGT convention, running from the second conserved V-encoded cysteine to the conserved J-encoded phenylalanine. Sequences without an unambiguous match to a single V gene segment were excluded from the earlier analysis of 450 to 750 of the donors. In an earlier analysis of more than 500 of the donors, a V segment was called functional when productive rearrangements were above 56.7%, and segregating when the standard deviation between donors exceeded 5%. A statistical classification framework was built for diagnosing cytomegalovirus status from the catalog of TCR beta chain sequences. V and J gene assignment, in a later analysis, came from comparing TCR nucleotide sequences with IMGT/GENE-DB human TR gene sequences. A later analysis assigned CDR3 sequences and most-parsimonious VDJ recombination scenarios with the TCRdist pipeline. In a later analysis, each TCR beta chain was defined by its CDR3 amino acid sequence together with its V-gene family, and reads lacking a unique V-gene family were excluded. As a way to deal with suspected cross-contamination and a sequencing artifact, a later analysis dropped 450 to 700 nucleotide sequences that were highly shared and had low generation probability. For each public chain, a later analysis derived a clonal expansion index from normalized ranks of inferred template counts within each repertoire. In a later analysis, generation probabilities were computed using a VDJ recombination model fitted to out-of-frame rearrangements, and the results were checked against IGoR. In a later analysis, hypergeometric tests were used to score TCR-TCR, TCR-HLA and TCR-CMV co-occurrence, with a repertoire-size bias correction applied to TCR pairs. A later analysis estimated false discovery rates by permuting HLA or CMV assignments 20 times. In a later analysis, co-occurring TCRs were grouped using DBSCAN, with TCRdist sequence similarity added in when clustering inside HLA-allele-positive subsets. Repertoires with fewer than 30,000 or more than 120,000 public chains were left out of co-occurrence clustering, as were five repertoires with anomalous nucleotide sharing. The clones in this table, taken by TCRdb from immuneACCESS, are in-frame only. Not every clone is retained; where verified, under half of the shortfall comes from an unresolved V gene, and the cause of the rest is unknown. V and J calls and clone size are those listed in that table; D and trimming were worked out from the DNA. The table for this sample lists some 97,000 clones; approximately 72% of them were counted only once. The ten biggest clones cover 13% to 15% of the sample.

The receptor's source is a male donor in good health and CMV-seropositive. Sample: PBMCs.

The CDR3 corresponds to CASSFGGEAFF. Read as DNA, the sequence is TGTGCCAGCAGCTTCGGGGGGGAAGCTTTCTTT. The rearrangement combines TRBV7-9 with TRBJ1-1; the D segment could be TRBD1, given 5 matching bases. The CDR3 has 11 amino acids, counting the end cysteine and phenylalanine. The sequence is cut down to CDR3 DNA, 33 bases in frame from base 1. Between the V and J ends, shortened by 3 bases and 8 bases respectively, the junction contains 7 bases. CDR1 and CDR2 (SEHNR, FQNEAQ) derive from the germline V gene (reference sequence).